The T cell receptor (beta chain) described here comes from a study of T-cell reconstitution after alpha-beta-depleted transplantation in children. TCRbeta library preparation incorporated unique molecular identifiers. TCRdb redid the calling of the PCR reads with MiXCR, one entry per CDR3 protein. The profile shows nearly 550,000 distinct CDR3 sequences, 15% to 20% of them singletons. V dropped 0 bases and J dropped 0 bases, with 12 bases sitting between them. CDR3 length: 17 amino acids. Germline values: CDR1 LGHNA, CDR2 YNFKEQ. This material consisted of PBMCs from the stem cell graft donor, taken from the stem cell graft. This TCR was recovered from a human donor who donated a stem cell graft to a child with acute lymphoblastic leukemia. V is TRBV4-2 and J is TRBJ2-1; D gene uncertain. The CDR3, as DNA: TGTGCCAGCAGCCAAGATCTAGGCGGCTACTCCTACAATGAGCAGTTCTTC. This sequence encodes CASSQDLGGYSYNEQFF.